This entry concerns a single TCR beta chain. This entry belongs to a study of shared clonotypes between healthy human individuals. J lost 6 bases, V lost 2 bases, and 7 bases had no gene match. Germline CDR1 MGHRA, CDR2 YSYEKL. The CDR3 loop spans 14 amino acids. Authors' processing steps: ImmunoSEQ yielded junction-only sequences lacking quality scores, so filtering differed. Profiled with immunoSEQ multiplex PCR; TCRdb holds only in-frame clones, not every one. D and trimming were read from the DNA, whereas the V and J calls and clone size are those reported in that table. Of 1.5 million to 2.5 million clones in the sample, about 95% are singletons; the top ten hold 1% to 1.5%. Cells designated naive CD8 were CD45RO-negative and were positively selected for CCR7, with terminally differentiated effector memory CD45RA+ cells excluded. Caucasian adults living in Nashville, Tennessee, provided all samples.

The sequence derives from a man younger than 35 in good health. The sample taken for sequencing was naive CD8+ T cells sorted from blood. The gene calls are TRBV4-1 and TRBJ2-7, with 7 bases that match TRBD1. CDR3 in amino acids: CASSQQPGTVEQYF. DNA for the CDR3: TGCGCCAGCAGCCAACAACCGGGGACAGTCGAGCAGTACTTC.